This T cell receptor beta chain stems from a study of cytomegalovirus exposure and HLA in healthy donors. The germline V gene encodes CDR1 GTSNPN and CDR2 SVGIG (reference sequence). The CDR3 is 12 residues long. Trimming pared 0 bases from V and 5 bases from J, leaving 7 bases between. Broader study findings: The authors confirmed in vitro that three CMV-associated chains were specific for CMV antigens. The authors considered a cluster of highly shared sequence variants likely to be a sequencing artifact.

Donors sampled were nominally healthy, though unrecorded immune exposures were likely. The PCR was carried out with 60 Vbeta primers and 13 Jbeta primers. As originally analysed: The authors later counted about 80 million unique TCR beta chains, 9.5 million to 13 million of them shared. Repertoires were generated with immunoSEQ multiplex PCR, while TCRdb's copy carries only in-frame clones and drops some. V, J and clone size are taken as reported in that table, and D and trimming were inferred from the DNA itself. The sample gives some 180,000 clones, roughly four fifths of which show up once; 1.5% to 2% is in the top ten. Notes on this clone: Its cognate antigen is unknown.

Sequenced input: PBMCs. The V call is TRBV30, the J call TRBJ2-5, with a weak D call TRBD2 (6 bases). The clonotype was recovered from a man aged 30 to 45 in good health and CMV-seronegative. The CDR3 loop reads CAWSVRGETQYF. In DNA form, the CDR3 reads TGTGCCTGGAGTGTACGGGGGGAGACCCAGTACTTC.